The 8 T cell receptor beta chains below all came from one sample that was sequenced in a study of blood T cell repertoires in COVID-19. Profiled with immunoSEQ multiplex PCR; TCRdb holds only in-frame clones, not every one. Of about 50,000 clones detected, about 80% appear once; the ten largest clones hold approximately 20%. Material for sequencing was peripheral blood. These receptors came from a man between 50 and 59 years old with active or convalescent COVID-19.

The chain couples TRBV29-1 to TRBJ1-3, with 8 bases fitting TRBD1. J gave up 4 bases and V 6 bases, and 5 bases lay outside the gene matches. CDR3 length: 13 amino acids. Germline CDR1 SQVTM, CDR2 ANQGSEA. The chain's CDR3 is CSVTGGQGNTIYF. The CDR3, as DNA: TGCAGCGTAACAGGGGGGCAGGGAAACACCATATATTTT.

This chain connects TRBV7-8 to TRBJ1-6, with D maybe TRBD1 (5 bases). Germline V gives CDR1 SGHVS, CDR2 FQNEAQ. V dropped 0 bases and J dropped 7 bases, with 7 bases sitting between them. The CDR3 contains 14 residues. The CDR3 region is CASSLAQGNSPLHF. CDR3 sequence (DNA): TGTGCCAGCAGCTTAGCGCAGGGAAATTCACCCCTCCACTTT.

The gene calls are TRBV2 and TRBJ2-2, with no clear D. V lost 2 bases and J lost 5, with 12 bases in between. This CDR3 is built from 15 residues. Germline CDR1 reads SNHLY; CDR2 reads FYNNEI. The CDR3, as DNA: TGTGCCAGCAGTGAAACCCGGGTGCGGACCGGGGAGCTGTTTTTT. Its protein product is CASSETRVRTGELFF.

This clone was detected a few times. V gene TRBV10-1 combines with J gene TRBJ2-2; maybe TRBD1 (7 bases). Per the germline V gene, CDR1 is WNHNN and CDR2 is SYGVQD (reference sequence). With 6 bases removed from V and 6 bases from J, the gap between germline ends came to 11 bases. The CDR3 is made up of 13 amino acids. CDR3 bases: TGCGCCAGCAGCCTCAGGGGGGCCGGGGAGCTGTTTTTT. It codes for CASSLRGAGELFF.

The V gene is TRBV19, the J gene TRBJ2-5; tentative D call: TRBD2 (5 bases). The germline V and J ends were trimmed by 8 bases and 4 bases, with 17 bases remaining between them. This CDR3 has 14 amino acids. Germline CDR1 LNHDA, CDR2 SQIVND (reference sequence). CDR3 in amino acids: CASSFGGDGETQYF. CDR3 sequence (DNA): TGTGCCAGTTCGTTCGGAGGCGACGGAGAGACCCAGTACTTC.

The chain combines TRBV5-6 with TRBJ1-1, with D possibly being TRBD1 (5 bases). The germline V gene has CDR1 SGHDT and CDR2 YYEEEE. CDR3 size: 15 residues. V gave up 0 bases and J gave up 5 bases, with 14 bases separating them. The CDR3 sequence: CASSLGGRVRTEAFF. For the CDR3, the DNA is TGTGCCAGCAGCTTGGGGGGCAGGGTGAGGACTGAAGCTTTCTTT.

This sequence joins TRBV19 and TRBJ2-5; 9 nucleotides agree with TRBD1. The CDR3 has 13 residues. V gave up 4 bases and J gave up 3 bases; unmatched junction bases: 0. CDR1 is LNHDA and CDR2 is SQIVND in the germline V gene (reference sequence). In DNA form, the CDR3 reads TGTGCCAGTAGTAGGGACAGGGAAGAGACCCAGTACTTC. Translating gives CASSRDREETQYF.

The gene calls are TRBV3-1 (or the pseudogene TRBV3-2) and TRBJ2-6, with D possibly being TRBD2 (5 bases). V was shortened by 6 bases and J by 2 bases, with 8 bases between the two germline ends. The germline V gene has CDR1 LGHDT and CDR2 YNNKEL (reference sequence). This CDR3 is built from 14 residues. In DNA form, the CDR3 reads TGTGCCAGCAGACGTAGCGCTGGGGCCAACGTCCTGACTTTC. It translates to CASRRSAGANVLTF.